This T cell receptor (beta chain) was found in a study of blood T cell repertoires in COVID-19. Study background: The origin of the acute and convalescent COVID-19 samples was the United States, Italy and Spain. Nucleic acid was either cDNA or gDNA, and it came from T cells, B-cell-depleted T cells, or PBMCs.

This clone has only one observation. Germline lookup yields CDR1 KGHSH and CDR2 LQKENI. The trim removed 3 bases at V and 7 bases at J, leaving 7 bases unmatched. There are 15 residues in the CDR3. Original processing notes: Reference gene primer amplification yielded estimated nucleated cell counts. Only in-frame clones appear in the TCRdb table, and some are missing; sequencing was by immunoSEQ multiplex PCR. D and trimming were read from the DNA, whereas the V and J calls and clone size are those reported in that table. The sample records approximately 61,000 clones, 85% being singletons. This clonotype originated in a man aged 65 to 79 with acute or convalescent COVID-19. The specimen was peripheral blood. The rearrangement joins TRBV18 to TRBJ1-4, with 8 bases that match TRBD1. The CDR3 protein is CASSPMGQAGEKLFF. CDR3 DNA sequence: TGTGCCAGCTCACCCATGGGACAGGCTGGTGAAAAACTGTTTTTT. The full variable domain, with the rest looked up from reference TRBV18 and TRBJ1-4, is NAGVMQNPRHLVRRRGQEARLRCSPMKGHSHVYWYRQLPEEGLKFMVYLQKENIIDESGMPKERFSAEFPKEGPSILRIQQVVRGDSAAYFCASSPMGQAGEKLFFGSGTQLSVL.